In this sample, the clone carrying this TCR beta chain turned up many times. This sample is drawn from a study of read filtering for tumor transcriptome and immune sequencing. Study-level information: DNase treatment preceded whole-transcriptome library preparation.

This library used roughly 370 ng RNA and molecular barcoded adaptors spanning alpha/delta and beta/gamma chains. TCRdb recomputed calls from the reads with MiXCR, one row per CDR3 protein. Found here are fewer than 30,000 distinct CDR3 sequences, roughly an eighth of them singletons; the top ten hold about two fifths. The germline V gene encodes CDR1 SGHVS and CDR2 FQNEAQ. V lost 7 bases to trimming and J lost 3 bases, with 17 bases between them. The CDR3 loop spans 15 amino acids. The sequencing sample was made of a population of CD138-negative cells sorted from bone marrow. This chain links TRBV7-8 with TRBJ2-3, with a possible D match to TRBD2 (5 bases). This clonotype originated in a donor at least 40 years old with multiple myeloma. The CDR3 nucleotides are TGTGCCAGCACCTTTAGCGTTCCGGGGACAGATACGCAGTATTTT. Its protein product is CASTFSVPGTDTQYF.